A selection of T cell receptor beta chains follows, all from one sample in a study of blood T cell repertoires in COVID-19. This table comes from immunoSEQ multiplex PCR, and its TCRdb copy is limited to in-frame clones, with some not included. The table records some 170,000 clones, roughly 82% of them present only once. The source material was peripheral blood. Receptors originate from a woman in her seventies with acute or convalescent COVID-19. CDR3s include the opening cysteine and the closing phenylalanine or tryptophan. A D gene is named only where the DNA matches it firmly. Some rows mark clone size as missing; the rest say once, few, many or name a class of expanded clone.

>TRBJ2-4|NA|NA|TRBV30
TGTGCCTGGACCCTGCGGGGGACACCCGGGACGTTAAACATTCAGTACTTC
CAWTLRGTPGTLNIQYF
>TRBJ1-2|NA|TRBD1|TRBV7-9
TGTGCCAGCAGCTTAGCGTGGGGACAGGCTAACTATGGCTACACCTTC
CASSLAWGQANYGYTF
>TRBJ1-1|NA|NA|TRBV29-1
TGCAGCGTCCAAAGGGGGGGGGAAGCTTTCTTT
CSVQRGGEAFF
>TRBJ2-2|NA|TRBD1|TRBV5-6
TGTGCCAGCAGCTTGGGGGCAGGGGGCAGTTCGAACACCGGGGAGCTGTTTTTT
CASSLGAGGSSNTGELFF
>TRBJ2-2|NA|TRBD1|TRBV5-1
TGCGCCAGTAAACCGACAGGGGGCGAGGTCGGGGAGCTGTTTTTT
CASKPTGGEVGELFF
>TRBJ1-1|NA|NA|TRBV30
TGTGCCTGGCAAATGAACAGAGACACTGAAGCTTTCTTT
CAWQMNRDTEAFF
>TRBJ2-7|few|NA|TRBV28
TGTGCCAGCAGTGTCCGCTACAGGAGCTCCTACGAGCAGTACTTC
CASSVRYRSSYEQYF
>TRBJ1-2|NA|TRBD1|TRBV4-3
TGCGCCAGCAGCCAAGATCGGACAGGCCTGGCGGGCGGCTACACCTTC
CASSQDRTGLAGGYTF
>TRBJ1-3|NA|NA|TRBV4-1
TGCGCCAGCAGCCAAAACCCCACAGGGACGGCGGGAAACACCATATATTTT
CASSQNPTGTAGNTIYF
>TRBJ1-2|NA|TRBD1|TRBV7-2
TGTGCCAGCAGCTTATCCCAGGGGGCCTATGGCTACACCTTC
CASSLSQGAYGYTF
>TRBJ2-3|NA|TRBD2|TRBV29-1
TGCAGCGTTGAAGGGCCGGGAGGCCCAGATACGCAGTATTTT
CSVEGPGGPDTQYF
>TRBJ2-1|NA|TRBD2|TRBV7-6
TGTGCCAGCAGCTTAGGGCTAGCGGCCAATGAGCAGTTCTTC
CASSLGLAANEQFF
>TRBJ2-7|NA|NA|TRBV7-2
TGTGCCAGCAGCTTATTGCCAGGGCCTAACTCCTACGAGCAGTACTTC
CASSLLPGPNSYEQYF
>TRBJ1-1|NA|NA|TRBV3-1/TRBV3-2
TGTGCCAGCAGCCGAGGGTTCACTGAAGCTTTCTTT
CASSRGFTEAFF
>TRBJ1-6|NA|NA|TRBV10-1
TGCGCCAGCAGTGCAGACAGGTATGATAGCTCCTATAATTCACCCCTCCACTTT
CASSADRYDSSYNSPLHF
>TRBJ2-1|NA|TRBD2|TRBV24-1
TGTGCCACCAGTGATTCTTTTGGGAACCTAGCGGGAGACATAAATGAGCAGTTCTTC
CATSDSFGNLAGDINEQFF
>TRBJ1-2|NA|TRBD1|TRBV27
TGTGCCAGGACAGGGGGGCATGGCTACACCTTC
CARTGGHGYTF
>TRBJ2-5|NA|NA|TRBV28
TGTGCCAGCAGTTCGGAACAGGGCAGCGGAACCCAGTACTTC
CASSSEQGSGTQYF
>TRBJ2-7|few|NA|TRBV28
TGTGCCAGCAGAAATAGCGGACCTACCTACGAGCAGTACTTC
CASRNSGPTYEQYF
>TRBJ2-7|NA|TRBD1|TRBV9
TGTGCCAGCAGCCCATGGGACAGACACTACGAGCAGTACTTC
CASSPWDRHYEQYF
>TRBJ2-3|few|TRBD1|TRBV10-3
TGTGCCATCAGTGGGGACAGGAGCACAGATACGCAGTATTTT
CAISGDRSTDTQYF
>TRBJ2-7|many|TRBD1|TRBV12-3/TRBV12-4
TGTGCCAGCACCGGGACAGGGACCTACGAGCAGTACTTC
CASTGTGTYEQYF
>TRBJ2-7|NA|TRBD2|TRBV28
TGTGCCAGCCGACTAGCGGGAGCCTACGAGCAGTACTTC
CASRLAGAYEQYF
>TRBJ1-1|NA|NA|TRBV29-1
TGCAGCGGACGTACAGGGTCATCCACTGAAGCTTTCTTT
CSGRTGSSTEAFF
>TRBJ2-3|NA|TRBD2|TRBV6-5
TGTGCCAGCAGTAATCGACTAGCGGGAGCGGATACGCAGTATTTT
CASSNRLAGADTQYF
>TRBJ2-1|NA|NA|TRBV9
TGTGCCAGCAGCCTTGCCGCGTGGGCCGATTACCACAATGAGCAGTTCTTC
CASSLAAWADYHNEQFF
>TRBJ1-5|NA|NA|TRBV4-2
TGTGCCAGCAGCCAAGATCCTTCAGGGCTTCAGCCCCAGCATTTT
CASSQDPSGLQPQHF
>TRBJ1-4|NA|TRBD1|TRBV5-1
TGCGCCAGCAGCTTTGGACAGGGATGGTCTAATGAAAAACTGTTTTTT
CASSFGQGWSNEKLFF
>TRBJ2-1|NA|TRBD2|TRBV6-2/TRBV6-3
TGTGCCAGCGGCCTAGCGGGAGGGCCTGGAGAGCAGTTCTTC
CASGLAGGPGEQFF
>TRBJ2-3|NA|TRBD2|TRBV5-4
TGTGCCAGCAGCTTGGCCGGGACTAGCGGGGCAGATACGCAGTATTTT
CASSLAGTSGADTQYF
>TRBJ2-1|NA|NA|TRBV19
TGTGCCAGTAGTATATCCGGCGGGCAGGTCGGTACTCCTGAGCAGTTCTTC
CASSISGGQVGTPEQFF
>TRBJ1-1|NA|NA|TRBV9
TGTGCCAGCAGCGTACAGGGTTTTGACACTGAAGCTTTCTTT
CASSVQGFDTEAFF
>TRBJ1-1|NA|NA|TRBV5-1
TGCGCCAGCAGCTTGGCAGGGGAAGGGGCTGAAGCTTTCTTT
CASSLAGEGAEAFF
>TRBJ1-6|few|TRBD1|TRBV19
TGTGCCAGTAGTACAGGACAGGGTATTTCACCCCTCCACTTT
CASSTGQGISPLHF
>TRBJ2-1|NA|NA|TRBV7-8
TGTGCCAGCAGCTTACCTCCCTATGAGCAGTTCTTC
CASSLPPYEQFF
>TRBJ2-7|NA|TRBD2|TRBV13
TGTGCCAGCAGCTTATGGGGTAGCGGGACTGCCGGACGACCCTACGAGCAGTACTTC
CASSLWGSGTAGRPYEQYF
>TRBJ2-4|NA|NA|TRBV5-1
TGCGCCAGCAGCTTGTTCCCAGGAGCCAAAAACATTCAGTACTTC
CASSLFPGAKNIQYF
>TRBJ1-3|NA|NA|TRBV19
TGTGCCAGTAGATCAACTAACCTAAGAAACACCATATATTTT
CASRSTNLRNTIYF
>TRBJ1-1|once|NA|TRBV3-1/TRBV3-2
TGTGCCAGCAGCCCCCACCGAGAAGGGGACACTGAAGCTTTCTTT
CASSPHREGDTEAFF
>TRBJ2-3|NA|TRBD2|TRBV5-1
TGCGCCAGCACCGCTCGGACTAGCGGAACAGATACGCAGTATTTT
CASTARTSGTDTQYF
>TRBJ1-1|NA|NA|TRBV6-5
TGTGCCAGCAGCACAGACAGAAACACTGAAGCTTTCTTT
CASSTDRNTEAFF
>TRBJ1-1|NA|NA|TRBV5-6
TGTGCCAGCAGGGCGTCTAGAACTGAAGCTTTCTTT
CASRASRTEAFF
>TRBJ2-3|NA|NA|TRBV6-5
TGTGCCAGCCGACGTCTAGCGTATCAGCCAGATACGCAGTATTTT
CASRRLAYQPDTQYF
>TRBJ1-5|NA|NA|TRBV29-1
TGCAGCGCCCTAGGGGGTATCAATCAGCCCCAGCATTTT
CSALGGINQPQHF
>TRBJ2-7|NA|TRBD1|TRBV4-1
TGCGCCAGCAGCCCAAGACAGGGCTCCTACGAGCAGTACTTC
CASSPRQGSYEQYF
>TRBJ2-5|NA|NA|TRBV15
TGTGCCACCAGCAGAGATCCAGGCGGCTGGCGGGGTGAGACCCAGTACTTC
CATSRDPGGWRGETQYF
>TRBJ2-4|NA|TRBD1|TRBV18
TGTGCCAGCTCACCAGCCCCCACCTGGACAGGGAATTACTTAGCCAAAAACATTCAGTACTTC
CASSPAPTWTGNYLAKNIQYF
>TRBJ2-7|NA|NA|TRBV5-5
TGTGCCAGCAGCTTGGAGCAGGGGCTGGACTACGAGCAGTACTTC
CASSLEQGLDYEQYF
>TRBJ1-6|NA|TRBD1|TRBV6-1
TGTGCCAGCAGTGATGGACAGGCTTATAATTCACCCCTCCACTTT
CASSDGQAYNSPLHF
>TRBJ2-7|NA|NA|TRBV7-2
TGTGCCAGCAGCTTCGCTAAAGGGAGCGAGCAGTACTTC
CASSFAKGSEQYF
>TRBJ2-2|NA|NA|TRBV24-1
TGTGCCACCAGTGAACAACAGATCGGGGAGCTGTTTTTT
CATSEQQIGELFF
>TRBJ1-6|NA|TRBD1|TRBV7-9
TGTGCCAGCAGCCCAGGACAGGGTTCACCCCTCCACTTT
CASSPGQGSPLHF
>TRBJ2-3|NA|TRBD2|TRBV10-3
TGTGCCATCAAACTAGCGGGAAGCACAGATACGCAGTATTTT
CAIKLAGSTDTQYF